Detailed here is one T cell receptor beta chain. Its antigen is unknown. The CDR3 is cut off 3 residues early in the read; its end comes from the germline J gene. Here immunoSEQ multiplex PCR was the method, and the copy in TCRdb shows in-frame clones only, minus some. The specimen's table records 22,000 or so clones. The data are from a study of T cells in women clearing cervical HPV infection. Turning to the study itself: Case blood was drawn a median about 23 weeks after lesion detection.

In germline, CDR1 is KGHSH, CDR2 LQKENI. With V trimmed by 2 bases and J by 6 bases, 21 bases remained unmatched. The CDR3 runs 20 residues. Study findings and constraints: Controls had more TRBV6-7 (around 0.15%) than cases (about 0.11%).

The sequence was collected from a woman aged 18-70 years with a cervical HPV16 infection that either progressed to CIN3+ or cleared (not recorded which). Sequencing used blood buffy coat. The chain couples TRBV18 to TRBJ2-5, with 10 bases lining up with TRBD2. CDR3: CASSPYGVFLAGVVEKTQYF. The sequenced part of the CDR3 DNA is TGTGCCAGCTCACCATATGGAGTTTTTCTAGCGGGGGTCGTTGAAAAGACC.